This T cell receptor beta chain was observed in a study of T cell responses to AZD1222 COVID-19 vaccine. Study-level results: Donors in the cohort were predominantly white British and more often female, and clonal diversity was possibly underestimated. Spike was spanned by vaccine-associated CD4 TCRs, which were dominant at 160-218 and 743-854.

Trimming cost V 4 bases and J 7 bases; bases outside gene matches: 8. Germline V CDR1 and CDR2: GTSNPN, SVGIG (reference sequence). The CDR3 is 15 amino acids. The repertoire was sequenced with immunoSEQ multiplex PCR; TCRdb's copy has only in-frame clones and lacks some. The table shows around 110,000 clones, with 88% occurring only once. Comments on this clone: Its target is unknown.

Sequences were derived from peripheral blood, sampled on day 0 of AZD1222 vaccination. This TCR derives from an adult in good health. The chain couples TRBV30 to TRBJ1-6; TRBD1 matches at 9 bases. CDR3 amino acids: CAWKLGTGLNSPLHF. As DNA, the CDR3 is TGTGCCTGGAAATTAGGGACAGGGCTAAATTCACCCCTCCACTTT.